This entry describes one T cell receptor beta chain. Antigen specificity is unknown. The method was immunoSEQ multiplex PCR; TCRdb's version includes in-frame clones alone and lacks a portion of them. The sample carries under 100,000 clones, 70% to 90% recorded once. These data originate in a study of radiation and T cells in renal cell carcinoma. Regarding the study as a whole: From baseline, blood top tumor clonotypes peaked at 2 weeks post-radiation.

Time point given: blood 4 weeks post-SBRT, at nephrectomy. This sample's treatment: 15 Gy SBRT to primary tumor, nephrectomy 4 weeks later. Nephrectomy followed 15 Gy stereotactic body radiation by 4 weeks. Radiation-treated patients gave blood at baseline, week 2 and week 4. This renal cell carcinoma was of the clear cell type. From germline, CDR1 is KGHSH and CDR2 LQKENI. V lost 3 bases to trimming and J lost 5 bases, with 16 bases between them. The CDR3 consists of 15 residues. The chain couples TRBV18 to TRBJ2-5, with D perhaps assigned TRBD1 or TRBD2 (7 bases each). Sequenced here: blood, sampled from a patient whose treatment included radiotherapy and nephrectomy. The TCR originated in a man between 50 and 59 years old with renal cell carcinoma. Written as DNA, the CDR3 is TGTGCCAGCTCACCTCCAGGGGGGGCAGGTGAGACCCAGTACTTC. It encodes CASSPPGGAGETQYF.